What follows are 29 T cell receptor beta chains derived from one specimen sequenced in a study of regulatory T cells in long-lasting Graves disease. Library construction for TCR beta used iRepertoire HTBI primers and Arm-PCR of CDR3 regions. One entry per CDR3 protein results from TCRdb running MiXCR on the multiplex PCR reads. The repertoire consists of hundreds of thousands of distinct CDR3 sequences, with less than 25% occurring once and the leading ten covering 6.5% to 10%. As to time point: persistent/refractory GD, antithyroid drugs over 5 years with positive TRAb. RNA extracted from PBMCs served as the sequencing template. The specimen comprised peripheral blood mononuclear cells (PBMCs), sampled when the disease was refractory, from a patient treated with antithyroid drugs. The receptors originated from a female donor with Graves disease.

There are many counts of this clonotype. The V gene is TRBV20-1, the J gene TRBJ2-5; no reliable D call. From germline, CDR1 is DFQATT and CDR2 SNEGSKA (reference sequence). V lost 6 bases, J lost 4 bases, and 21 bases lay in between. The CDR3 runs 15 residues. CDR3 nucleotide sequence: TGCAGTGCCGGCCCTGAAGGCAGCCTCGGAGAGACCCAGTACTTC. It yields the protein CSAGPEGSLGETQYF.

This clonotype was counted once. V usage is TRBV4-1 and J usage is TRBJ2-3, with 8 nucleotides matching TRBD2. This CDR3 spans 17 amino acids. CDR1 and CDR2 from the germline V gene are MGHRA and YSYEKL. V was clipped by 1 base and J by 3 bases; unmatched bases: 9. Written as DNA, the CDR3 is TGCGCCAGCAGCCAAGCCTTTTCAGCGGGAGCTACAGATACGCAGTATTTT. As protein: CASSQAFSAGATDTQYF.

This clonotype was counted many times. The CDR3 nucleotides read TGTGCCAGCAGTTTATACCGGGGGGTCTATGGCTACACCTTC. It translates to CASSLYRGVYGYTF. The V gene is TRBV28, the J gene TRBJ1-2, with D possibly TRBD1 on 5 matching bases. CDR1 and CDR2 from the germline V gene are MDHEN and SYDVKM. The length of the CDR3 is 14 residues. The V end was cut by 1 base, the J end by 4 bases, with 10 bases between.

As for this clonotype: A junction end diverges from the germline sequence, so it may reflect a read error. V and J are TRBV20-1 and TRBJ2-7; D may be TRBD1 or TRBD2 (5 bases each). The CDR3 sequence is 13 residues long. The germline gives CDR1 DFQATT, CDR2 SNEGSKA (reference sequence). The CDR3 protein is CSATEGPIYGQYF. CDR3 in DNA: TGCAGTGCTACTGAGGGACCGATCTACGGGCAGTACTTC.

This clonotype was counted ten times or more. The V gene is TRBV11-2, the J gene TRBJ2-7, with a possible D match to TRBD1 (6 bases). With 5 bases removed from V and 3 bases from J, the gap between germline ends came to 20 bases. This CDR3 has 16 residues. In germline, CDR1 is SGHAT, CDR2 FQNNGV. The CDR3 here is CASSRGPTGQSYEQYF. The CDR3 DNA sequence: TGTGCCAGCAGCAGGGGCCCGACTGGACAGAGCTACGAGCAGTACTTC.

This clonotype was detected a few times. The CDR3 sequence: CASSHNPMAATNEKLFF. The DNA for the CDR3 is TGCGCCAGCAGCCACAACCCGATGGCAGCTACTAATGAAAAACTGTTTTTT. The genes are TRBV4-1 and TRBJ1-4; D gene ambiguous. Trimming stripped 3 bases from V and 2 bases from J, with 16 bases between. CDR3 length: 17 residues. Germline CDR1 and CDR2: MGHRA and YSYEKL.

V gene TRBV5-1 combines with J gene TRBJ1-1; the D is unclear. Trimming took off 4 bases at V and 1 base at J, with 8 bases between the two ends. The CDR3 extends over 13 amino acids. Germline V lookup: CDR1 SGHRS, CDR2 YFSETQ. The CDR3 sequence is CASSARQNTEAFF. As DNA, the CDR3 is TGCGCCAGCAGCGCGAGACAGAACACTGAAGCTTTCTTT.

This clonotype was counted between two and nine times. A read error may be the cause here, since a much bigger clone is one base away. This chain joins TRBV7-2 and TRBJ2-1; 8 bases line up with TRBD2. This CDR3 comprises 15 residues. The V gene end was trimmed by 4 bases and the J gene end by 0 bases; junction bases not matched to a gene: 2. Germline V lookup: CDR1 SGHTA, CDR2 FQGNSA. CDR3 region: CASSSGTSSYNEQFF. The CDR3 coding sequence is TGTGCCAGCAGCTCCGGGACTAGCTCCTACAATGAGCAGTTCTTC. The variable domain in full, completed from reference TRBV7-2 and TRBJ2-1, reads GAGVSQSPSNKVTEKGKDVELRCDPISGHTALYWYRQSLGQGLEFLIYFQGNSAPDKSGLPSDRFSAERTGGSVSTLTIQRTQQEDSAVYLCASSSGTSSYNEQFFGPGTRLTVL.

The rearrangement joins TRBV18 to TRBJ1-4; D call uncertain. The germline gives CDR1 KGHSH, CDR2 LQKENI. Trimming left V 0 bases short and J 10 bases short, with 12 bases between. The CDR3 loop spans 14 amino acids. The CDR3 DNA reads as TGTGCCAGCTCACCACCGGGTCTCGATGGAAAACTGTTTTTT. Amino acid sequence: CASSPPGLDGKLFF.

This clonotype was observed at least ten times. CDR3 residues: CATSRDGFVAGGRTEAFF. The CDR3 bases are TGTGCCACCAGCAGAGATGGATTCGTGGCAGGGGGCCGTACTGAAGCTTTCTTT. J is TRBJ1-1 and V is TRBV15; 8 bases fit TRBD1. Germline CDR1 is LNHNV and CDR2 is YYDKDF (reference sequence). The length of the CDR3 is 18 residues. V lost 0 bases to trimming and J lost 5 bases; unmatched junction nucleotides: 14.

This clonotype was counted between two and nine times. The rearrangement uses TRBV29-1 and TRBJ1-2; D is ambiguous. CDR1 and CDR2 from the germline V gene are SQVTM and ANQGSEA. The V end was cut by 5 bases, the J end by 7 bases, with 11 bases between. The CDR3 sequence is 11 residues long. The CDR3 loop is CSVYGGLGYTF. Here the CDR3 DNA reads TGCAGCGTTTACGGAGGTCTTGGCTACACCTTC.

CDR3 in DNA: TGTGCCAGCAGCTTCGGACAGGCCTACAATGAGCAGTTCTTC. Translated, it gives CASSFGQAYNEQFF. This chain links TRBV11-2 with TRBJ2-1; the match to TRBD1 covers 7 bases. Germline lookup yields CDR1 SGHAT and CDR2 FQNNGV. The CDR3 contains 14 residues. V shed 3 bases, J shed 2 bases, and the junction held 1 base outside the gene matches.

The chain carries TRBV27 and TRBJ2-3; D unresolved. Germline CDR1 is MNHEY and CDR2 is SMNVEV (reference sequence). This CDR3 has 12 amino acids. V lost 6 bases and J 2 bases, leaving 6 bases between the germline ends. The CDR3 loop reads CASRMNTDTQYF. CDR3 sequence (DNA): TGTGCCAGCAGAATGAACACAGATACGCAGTATTTT.

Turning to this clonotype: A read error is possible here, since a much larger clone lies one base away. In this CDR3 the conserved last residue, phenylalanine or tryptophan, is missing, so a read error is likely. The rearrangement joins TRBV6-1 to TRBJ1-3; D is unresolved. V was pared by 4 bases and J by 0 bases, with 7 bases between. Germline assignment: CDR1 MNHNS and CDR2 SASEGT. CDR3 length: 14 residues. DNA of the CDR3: TGTGCCAGCAGTGGGGCCATCTCTGGAAACACCATATATCTT. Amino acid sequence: CASSGAISGNTIYL.

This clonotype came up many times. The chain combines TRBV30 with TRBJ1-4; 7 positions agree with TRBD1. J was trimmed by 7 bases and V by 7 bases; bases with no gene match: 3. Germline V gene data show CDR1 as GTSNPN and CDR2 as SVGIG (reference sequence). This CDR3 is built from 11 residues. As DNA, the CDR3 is TGTGCCTCGACAGGGAGTGAAAAACTGTTTTTT. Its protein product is CASTGSEKLFF.

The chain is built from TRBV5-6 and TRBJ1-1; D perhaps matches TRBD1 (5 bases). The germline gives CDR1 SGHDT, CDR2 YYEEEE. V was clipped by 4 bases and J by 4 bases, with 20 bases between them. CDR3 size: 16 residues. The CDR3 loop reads CASSRAIGAGGTEAFF. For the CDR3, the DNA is TGTGCCAGCAGCCGTGCTATTGGGGCCGGGGGCACTGAAGCTTTCTTT. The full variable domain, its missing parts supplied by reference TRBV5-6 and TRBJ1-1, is DAGVTQSPTHLIKTRGQQVTLRCSPKSGHDTVSWYQQALGQGPQFIFQYYEEEERQRGNFPDRFSGHQFPNYSSELNVNALLLGDSALYLCASSRAIGAGGTEAFFGQGTRLTVV.

CDR3 in DNA: TGTGCCACCAGCAGTGTTTTGGGACTGGGCTATGGCTACACCTTC. Translation: CATSSVLGLGYGYTF. This chain joins TRBV15 and TRBJ1-2, with a possible D match to TRBD1 (5 bases). The germline V gene has CDR1 LNHNV and CDR2 YYDKDF (reference sequence). CDR3 length: 15 residues. Trimming took 3 bases from V and 4 from J, leaving 15 bases between them.

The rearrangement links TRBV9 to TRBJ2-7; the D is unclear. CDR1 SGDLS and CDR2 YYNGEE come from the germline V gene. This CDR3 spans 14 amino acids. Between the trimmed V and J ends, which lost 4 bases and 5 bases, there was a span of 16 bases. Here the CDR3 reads CASSLSGTVNEQYF. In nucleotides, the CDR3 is TGTGCCAGCAGCTTGTCGGGCACGGTAAACGAGCAGTACTTC.

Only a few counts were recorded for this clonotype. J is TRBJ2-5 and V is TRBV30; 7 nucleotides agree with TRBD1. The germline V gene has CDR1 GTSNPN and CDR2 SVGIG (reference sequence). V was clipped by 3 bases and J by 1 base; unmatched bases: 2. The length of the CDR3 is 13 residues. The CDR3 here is CAWRGTVQETQYF. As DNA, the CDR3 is TGTGCCTGGAGAGGGACAGTCCAAGAGACCCAGTACTTC.

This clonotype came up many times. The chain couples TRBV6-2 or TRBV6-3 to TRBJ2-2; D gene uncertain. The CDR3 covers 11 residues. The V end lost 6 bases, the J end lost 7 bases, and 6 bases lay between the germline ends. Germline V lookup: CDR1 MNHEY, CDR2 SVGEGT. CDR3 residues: CASSHGGELFF. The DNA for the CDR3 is TGTGCCAGCAGCCATGGCGGGGAGCTGTTTTTT.

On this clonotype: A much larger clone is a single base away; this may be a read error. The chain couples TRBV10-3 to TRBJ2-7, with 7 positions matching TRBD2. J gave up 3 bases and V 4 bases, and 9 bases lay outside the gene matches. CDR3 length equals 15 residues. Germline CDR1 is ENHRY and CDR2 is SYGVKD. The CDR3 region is CAISAPGGGGYEQYF. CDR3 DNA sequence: TGTGCCATCAGTGCCCCAGGCGGGGGAGGCTACGAGCAGTACTTC.

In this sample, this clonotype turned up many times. As DNA, the CDR3 is TGTGCCAGCAGTCCTACGGTCCAAGGCCGGGGCTACACCTTC. Translated, it gives CASSPTVQGRGYTF. V is TRBV28 and J is TRBJ1-2; D is unclear. The CDR3 has 14 amino acids. V lost 5 bases to trimming and J lost 8 bases, with 18 bases between them. The V gene's germline CDR1 is MDHEN and CDR2 SYDVKM.

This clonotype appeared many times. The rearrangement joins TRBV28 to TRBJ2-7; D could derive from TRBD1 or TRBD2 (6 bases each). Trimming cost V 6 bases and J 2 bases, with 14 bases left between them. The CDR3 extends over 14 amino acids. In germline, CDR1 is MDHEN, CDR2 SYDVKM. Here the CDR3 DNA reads TGTGCCAGCAGCTCACACGGGGGCCCCTACGAGCAGTACTTC. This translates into CASSSHGGPYEQYF.

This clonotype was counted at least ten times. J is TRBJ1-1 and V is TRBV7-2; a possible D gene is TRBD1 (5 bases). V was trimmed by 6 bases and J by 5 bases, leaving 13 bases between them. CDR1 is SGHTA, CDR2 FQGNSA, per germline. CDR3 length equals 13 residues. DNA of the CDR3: TGTGCCAGCAGTCATGAGGGGTGGACTGAAGCTTTCTTT. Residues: CASSHEGWTEAFF.

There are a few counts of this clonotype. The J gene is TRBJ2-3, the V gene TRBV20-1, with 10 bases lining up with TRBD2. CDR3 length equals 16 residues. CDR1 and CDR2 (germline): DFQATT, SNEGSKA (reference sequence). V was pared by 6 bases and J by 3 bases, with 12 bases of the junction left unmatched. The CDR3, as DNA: TGCAGTGCGAGTGGGCTAGCGGGAGTGAAGACAGATACGCAGTATTTT. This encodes CSASGLAGVKTDTQYF.

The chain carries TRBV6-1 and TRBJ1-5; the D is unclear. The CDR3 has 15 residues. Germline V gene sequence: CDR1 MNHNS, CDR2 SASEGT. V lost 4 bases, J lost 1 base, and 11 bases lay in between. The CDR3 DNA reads TGTGCCAGCAGTGCTAGAGATACAAGCAATCAGCCCCAGCATTTT. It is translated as CASSARDTSNQPQHF.

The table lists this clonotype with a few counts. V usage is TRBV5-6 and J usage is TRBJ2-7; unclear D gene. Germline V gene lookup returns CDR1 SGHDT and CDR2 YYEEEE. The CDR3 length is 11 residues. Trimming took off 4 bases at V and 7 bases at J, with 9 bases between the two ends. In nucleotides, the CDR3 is TGTGCCAGCAGCCGATTGAGAGAGCAGTACTTC. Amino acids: CASSRLREQYF. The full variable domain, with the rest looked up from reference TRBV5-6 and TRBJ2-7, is DAGVTQSPTHLIKTRGQQVTLRCSPKSGHDTVSWYQQALGQGPQFIFQYYEEEERQRGNFPDRFSGHQFPNYSSELNVNALLLGDSALYLCASSRLREQYFGPGTRLTVT.

In nucleotides, the CDR3 is TGTGCCAGCAGTTTTTTTAGGGGTTCCAATGAGCAGTTCTTC. Protein: CASSFFRGSNEQFF. This chain links TRBV27 with TRBJ2-1; the D gene is possibly TRBD1 (5 bases). Germline V CDR1 and CDR2: MNHEY, SMNVEV (reference sequence). The CDR3 runs 14 residues. Deletions cut 3 bases from V and 6 bases from J, with 12 bases between.

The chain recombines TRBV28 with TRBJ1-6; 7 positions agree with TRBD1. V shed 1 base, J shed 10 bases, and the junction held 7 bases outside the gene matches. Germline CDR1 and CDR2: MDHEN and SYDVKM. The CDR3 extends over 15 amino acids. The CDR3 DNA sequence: TGTGCCAGCAGTTTATCAACCAGGGGGGGATCACCCCTCCACTTT. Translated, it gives CASSLSTRGGSPLHF.